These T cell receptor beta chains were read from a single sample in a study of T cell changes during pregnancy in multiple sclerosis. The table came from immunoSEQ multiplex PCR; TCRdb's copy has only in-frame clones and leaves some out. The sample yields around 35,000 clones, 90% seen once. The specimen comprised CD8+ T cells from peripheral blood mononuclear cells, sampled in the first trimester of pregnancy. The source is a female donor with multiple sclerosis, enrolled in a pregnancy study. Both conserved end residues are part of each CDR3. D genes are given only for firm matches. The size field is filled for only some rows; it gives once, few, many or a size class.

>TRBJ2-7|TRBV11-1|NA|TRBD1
CASSPSGTGVGLPYEQYF
TGTGCCAGCAGTCCCAGTGGGACAGGCGTGGGTCTCCCGTACGAGCAGTACTTC
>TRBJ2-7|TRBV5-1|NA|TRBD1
CASSSGTGALTYEQYF
TGCGCCAGCAGCTCGGGGACAGGCGCACTTACCTACGAGCAGTACTTC
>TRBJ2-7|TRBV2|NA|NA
CASSVGRAYEQYF
TGTGCCAGCAGTGTTGGCCGTGCCTACGAGCAGTACTTC
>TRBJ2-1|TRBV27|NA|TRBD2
CASSLSGTAYNEQFF
TGTGCCAGCAGTCTTAGCGGGACCGCCTACAATGAGCAGTTCTTC
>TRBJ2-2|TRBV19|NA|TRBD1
CASSSRGSGELFF
TGTGCCAGTAGTAGCAGGGGGTCCGGGGAGCTGTTTTTT
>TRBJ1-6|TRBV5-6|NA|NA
CASSEQGSPLHF
TGTGCCAGCAGCGAGCAGGGAAGTCCCCTCCACTTT
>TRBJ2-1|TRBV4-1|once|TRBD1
CASSHRTGYNRGDEQFF
TGCGCCAGCAGCCACCGGACAGGGTATAATCGTGGAGATGAGCAGTTCTTC
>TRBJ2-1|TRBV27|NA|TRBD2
CASRVSGEYNEQFF
TGTGCCAGCAGGGTTAGCGGGGAGTACAATGAGCAGTTCTTC
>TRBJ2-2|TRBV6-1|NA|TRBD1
CASNTGQGASGELFF
TGTGCCAGCAACACGGGACAGGGGGCTTCCGGGGAGCTGTTTTTT
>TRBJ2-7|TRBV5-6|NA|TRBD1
CASYRGREQYF
TGTGCCAGCTACAGGGGCCGGGAGCAGTACTTC
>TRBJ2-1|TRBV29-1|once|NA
CSASGVGVYNEQFF
TGCAGCGCTTCCGGCGTCGGGGTATACAATGAGCAGTTCTTC
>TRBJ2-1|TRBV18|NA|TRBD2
CASSPGTSGTNEQFF
TGTGCCAGCTCACCCGGGACTAGCGGGACCAATGAGCAGTTCTTC
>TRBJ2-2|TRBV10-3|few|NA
CAISEIRVGVDTGELFF
TGTGCCATCAGTGAGATACGAGTGGGAGTCGACACCGGGGAGCTGTTTTTT
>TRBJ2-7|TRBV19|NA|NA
CASSTYGSYEQYF
TGTGCCAGTAGTACCTACGGGTCCTACGAGCAGTACTTC
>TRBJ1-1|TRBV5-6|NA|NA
CASSFKNTEAFF
TGTGCCAGCAGCTTTAAGAACACTGAAGCTTTCTTT
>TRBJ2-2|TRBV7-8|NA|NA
CASSSTGTGELFF
TGTGCCAGCAGCTCCACGGGCACCGGGGAGCTGTTTTTT
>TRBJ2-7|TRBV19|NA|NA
CASSVGQSYEQYF
TGTGCCAGTAGTGTCGGACAGTCCTACGAGCAGTACTTC
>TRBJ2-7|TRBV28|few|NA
CATTEAITGSEQYF
TGTGCCACTACGGAGGCTATCACGGGCTCCGAGCAGTACTTC
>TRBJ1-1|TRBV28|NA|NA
CASSFEVGNTEAFF
TGTGCCAGCAGTTTCGAGGTTGGGAACACTGAAGCTTTCTTT
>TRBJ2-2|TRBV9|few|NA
CASSVVRGTGELFF
TGTGCCAGCAGCGTAGTTCGGGGGACCGGGGAGCTGTTTTTT
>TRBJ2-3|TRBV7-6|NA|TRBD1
CASSLGQGTDTQYF
TGTGCCAGCAGCTTAGGACAGGGAACAGATACGCAGTATTTT
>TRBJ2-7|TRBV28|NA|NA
CASSAGSSYEQYF
TGTGCCAGCTCAGCGGGTAGCTCCTACGAGCAGTACTTC
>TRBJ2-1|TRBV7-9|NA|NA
CASSLLVANEQFF
TGTGCCAGCAGCTTATTGGTGGCCAATGAGCAGTTCTTC
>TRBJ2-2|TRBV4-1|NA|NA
CASKGQGGTGELFF
TGCGCCAGCAAGGGGCAGGGAGGCACCGGGGAGCTGTTTTTT
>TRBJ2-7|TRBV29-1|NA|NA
CSVGVGVGSYEQYF
TGCAGCGTTGGGGTGGGAGTGGGGTCCTACGAGCAGTACTTC
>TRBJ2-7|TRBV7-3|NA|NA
CASSPGPGSSYEQYF
TGTGCCAGCAGCCCAGGCCCGGGGTCCTCCTACGAGCAGTACTTC
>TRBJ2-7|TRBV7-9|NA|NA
CASSGTGFRSYEQYF
TGTGCCAGCAGCGGCACAGGGTTCCGCTCCTACGAGCAGTACTTC
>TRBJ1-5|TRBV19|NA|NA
CASSLSNQPQHF
TGTGCCAGTTCCCTCAGTAATCAGCCCCAGCATTTT
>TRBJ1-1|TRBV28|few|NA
CASSLVTNTEAFF
TGTGCCAGCAGTTTAGTCACTAACACTGAAGCTTTCTTT
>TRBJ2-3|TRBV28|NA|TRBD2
CASRQTGLAGSDTQYF
TGTGCCAGCAGACAAACTGGACTAGCGGGATCAGATACGCAGTATTTT
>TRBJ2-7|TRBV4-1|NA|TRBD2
CASSEQGGYEQYF
TGCGCCAGCAGCGAGCAGGGAGGGTACGAGCAGTACTTC
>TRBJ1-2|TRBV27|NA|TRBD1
CASSRTGEIGYTF
TGTGCCAGCAGTCGGACAGGGGAGATTGGCTACACCTTC
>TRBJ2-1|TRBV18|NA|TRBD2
CASSPGWDYDNNEQFF
TGTGCCAGCTCACCAGGCTGGGACTACGATAACAATGAGCAGTTCTTC
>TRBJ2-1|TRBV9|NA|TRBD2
CASSATRLAGGYEQFF
TGTGCCAGCAGCGCGACCCGACTAGCGGGAGGCTATGAGCAGTTCTTC
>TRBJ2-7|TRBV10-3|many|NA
CAISGTPTGEGVF
TGTGCCATCAGTGGCACCCCGACAGGGGAGGGAGTCTTC
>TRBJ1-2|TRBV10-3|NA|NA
CATRVMANYGYTF
TGTGCCACAAGAGTTATGGCTAACTATGGCTACACCTTC
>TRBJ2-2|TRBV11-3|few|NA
CASSPTVPGGELFF
TGTGCCAGCAGCCCAACGGTTCCGGGCGGGGAGCTGTTTTTT
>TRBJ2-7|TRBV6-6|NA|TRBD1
CASSPTTGGSLEQYF
TGTGCCAGCAGTCCGACGACAGGGGGCTCCCTGGAGCAGTACTTC
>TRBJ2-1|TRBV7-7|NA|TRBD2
CASSATKREPYNEQFF
TGTGCTAGCAGCGCCACAAAGCGGGAGCCCTACAATGAGCAGTTCTTC
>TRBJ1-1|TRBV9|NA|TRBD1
CASSVSGTGEAFF
TGTGCCAGCAGCGTATCCGGGACAGGGGAAGCTTTCTTT
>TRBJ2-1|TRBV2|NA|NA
CASITGVHAYNEQFF
TGTGCCAGCATTACGGGGGTGCACGCATACAATGAGCAGTTCTTC
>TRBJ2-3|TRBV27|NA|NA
CASSLAGGRMGGTDTQYF
TGTGCCAGCAGTTTAGCAGGAGGGAGGATGGGGGGTACAGATACGCAGTATTTT
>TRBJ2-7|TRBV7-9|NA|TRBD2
CASSFITSGNTYEQYF
TGTGCCAGCAGCTTTATAACTAGCGGGAATACCTACGAGCAGTACTTC